This record looks at one T cell receptor (beta chain) sequence and its context. What it binds is unknown. The sample originates from a study of identical twins. A universal primer site was created by template switching, with the cDNA bearing unique molecular identifiers. Via MiXCR, TCRdb re-called the 5' RACE reads, giving one row per CDR3 protein. The repertoire holds 1.5 million to 2 million distinct CDR3 sequences, with roughly a third as singletons. The germline gives CDR1 DFQATT, CDR2 SNEGSKA (reference sequence). The CDR3 loop spans 15 amino acids. Trimming took off 3 bases at V and 3 bases at J, with 18 bases between the two ends. Broader study findings: For cord blood, abundant beta clonotypes had fewer insertions, unlike memory repertoires, which showed none. Invariant T cells like MAIT and iNKT could partly confound the zero-insertion analyses.

This sequence originates from a newborn girl in good health. The V and J genes are TRBV20-1 and TRBJ2-7; D possibly uses TRBD1 or TRBD2 (5 bases each). The material sequenced was cord blood. The CDR3 loop reads CSARVPRDQRYEQYF. The CDR3 DNA is TGCAGTGCTAGGGTCCCCCGGGACCAACGCTACGAGCAGTACTTC.